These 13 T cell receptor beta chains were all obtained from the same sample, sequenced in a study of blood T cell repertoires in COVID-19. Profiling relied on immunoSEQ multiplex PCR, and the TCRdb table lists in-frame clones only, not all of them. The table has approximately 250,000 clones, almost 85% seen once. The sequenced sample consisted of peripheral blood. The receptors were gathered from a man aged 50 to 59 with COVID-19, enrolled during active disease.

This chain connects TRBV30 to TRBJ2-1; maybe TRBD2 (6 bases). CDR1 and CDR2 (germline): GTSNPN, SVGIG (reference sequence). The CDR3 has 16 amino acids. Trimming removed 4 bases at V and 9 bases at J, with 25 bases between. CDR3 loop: CAWILGGGLGTSEQFF. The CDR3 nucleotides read TGTGCCTGGATTCTAGGTGGGGGACTGGGAACAAGTGAGCAGTTCTTC.

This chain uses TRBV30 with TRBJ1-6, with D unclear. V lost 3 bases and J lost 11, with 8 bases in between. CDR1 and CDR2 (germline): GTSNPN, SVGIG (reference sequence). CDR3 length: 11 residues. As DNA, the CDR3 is TGTGCCTGGAGGAAATCTACACCCCTCCACTTT. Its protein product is CAWRKSTPLHF.

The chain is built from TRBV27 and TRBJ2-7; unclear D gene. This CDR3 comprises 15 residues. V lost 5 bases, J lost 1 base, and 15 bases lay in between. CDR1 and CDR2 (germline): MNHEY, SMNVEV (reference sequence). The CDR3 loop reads CASSPRPGWSYEQYF. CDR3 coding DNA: TGTGCCAGCAGTCCACGCCCCGGGTGGTCCTACGAGCAGTACTTC.

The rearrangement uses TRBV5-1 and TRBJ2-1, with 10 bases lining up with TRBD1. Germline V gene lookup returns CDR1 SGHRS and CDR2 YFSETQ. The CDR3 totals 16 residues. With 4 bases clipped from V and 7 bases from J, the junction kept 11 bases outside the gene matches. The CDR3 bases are TGCGCCAGCAGCCTAAGGGGACAGGGGATTCGAAATGAGCAGTTCTTC. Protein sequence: CASSLRGQGIRNEQFF. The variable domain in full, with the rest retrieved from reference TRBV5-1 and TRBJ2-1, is KAGVTQTPRYLIKTRGQQVTLSCSPISGHRSVSWYQQTPGQGLQFLFEYFSETQRNKGNFPGRFSGRQFSNSRSEMNVSTLELGDSALYLCASSLRGQGIRNEQFFGPGTRLTVL.

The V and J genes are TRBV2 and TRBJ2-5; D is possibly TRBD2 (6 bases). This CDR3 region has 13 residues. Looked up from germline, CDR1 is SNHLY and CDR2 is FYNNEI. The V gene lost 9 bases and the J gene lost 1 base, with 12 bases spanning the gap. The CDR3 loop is CASKGLAQETQYF. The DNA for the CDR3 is TGTGCCAGTAAGGGACTTGCCCAAGAGACCCAGTACTTC.

In nucleotides, the CDR3 is TGTGCCAGCAGTCGCGGGACTAGCGGGTACAATGAGCAGTTCTTC. It yields the protein CASSRGTSGYNEQFF. The chain joins TRBV6-5 to TRBJ2-1, with 12 nucleotides matching TRBD2. Germline trimming cut 5 bases from V and 4 bases from J; bases unmatched to any gene: 3. Germline-derived CDR1 and CDR2 are MNHEY and SVGAGI. The CDR3 spans 15 residues.

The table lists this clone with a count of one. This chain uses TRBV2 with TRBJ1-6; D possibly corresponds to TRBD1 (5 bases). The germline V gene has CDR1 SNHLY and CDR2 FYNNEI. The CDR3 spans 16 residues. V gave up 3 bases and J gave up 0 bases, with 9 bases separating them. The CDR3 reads CASSEWGGSYNSPLHF. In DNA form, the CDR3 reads TGTGCCAGCAGTGAGTGGGGGGGCTCCTATAATTCACCCCTCCACTTT.

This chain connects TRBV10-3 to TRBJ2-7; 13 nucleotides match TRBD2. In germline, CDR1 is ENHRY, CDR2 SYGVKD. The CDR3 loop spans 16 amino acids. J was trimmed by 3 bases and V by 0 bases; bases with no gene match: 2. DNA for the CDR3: TGTGCCATCAGTGAGTCGGGACTAGCGGGAATCTACGAGCAGTACTTC. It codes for CAISESGLAGIYEQYF.

The CDR3 spells CASSLVVRPVYGYTF. The DNA for the CDR3 is TGTGCCAGCAGCTTGGTTGTCAGGCCAGTCTATGGCTACACCTTC. The chain employs TRBV5-5 and TRBJ1-2, with D unresolved. The CDR3 is 15 residues long. V was pared by 0 bases and J by 4 bases, with 13 bases between. CDR1 and CDR2 (germline): SGHKS, YYEKEE (reference sequence).

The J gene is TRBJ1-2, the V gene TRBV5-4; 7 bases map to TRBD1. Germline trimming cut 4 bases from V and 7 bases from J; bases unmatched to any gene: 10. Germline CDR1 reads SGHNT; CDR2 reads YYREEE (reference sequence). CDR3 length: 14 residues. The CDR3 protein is CASSGSGTVGGYTF. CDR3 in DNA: TGTGCCAGCAGCGGGTCCGGGACAGTCGGTGGCTACACCTTC.

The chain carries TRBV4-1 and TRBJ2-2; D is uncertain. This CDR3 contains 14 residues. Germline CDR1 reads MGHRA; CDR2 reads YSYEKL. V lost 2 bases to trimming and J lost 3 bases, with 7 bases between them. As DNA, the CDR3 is TGCGCCAGCAGCCAACTTAGAGACACCGGGGAGCTGTTTTTT. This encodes CASSQLRDTGELFF.

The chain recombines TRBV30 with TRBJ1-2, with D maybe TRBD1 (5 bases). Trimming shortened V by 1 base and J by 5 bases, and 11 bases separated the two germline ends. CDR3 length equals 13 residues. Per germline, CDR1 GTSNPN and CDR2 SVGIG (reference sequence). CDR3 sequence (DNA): TGTGCCTGGAGTGGCGGGGCGGTTTATGGCTACACCTTC. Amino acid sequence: CAWSGGAVYGYTF.

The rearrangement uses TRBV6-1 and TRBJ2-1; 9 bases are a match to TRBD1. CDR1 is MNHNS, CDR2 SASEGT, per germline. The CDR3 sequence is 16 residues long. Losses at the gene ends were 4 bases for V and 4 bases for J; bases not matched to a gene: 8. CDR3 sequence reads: CASSVIQGAGYNEQFF. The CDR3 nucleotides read TGTGCCAGCAGTGTTATACAGGGGGCGGGGTACAATGAGCAGTTCTTC.